The rows below give T cell receptor beta chains drawn from one sample of a study of T cell repertoires in cytomegalovirus infection. TCRdb reanalysed the reads using MiXCR and keeps one entry per CDR3 protein. This sample has tens of thousands of distinct CDR3 sequences, with around 20% found just once. Their target antigens are unknown. Material: CD8+ T cells from cultured PBMCs, obtained from culture after CMV antigen stimulation. These receptors all stem from a human donor in good health (CMV status not recorded). Some clones in this sample may be carry-over from other donors' samples. Each CDR3 is given without its conserved first and last residue.

CDR3,J,V
ASSEAGGSLTSTDTQY,TRBJ2-3,TRBV6-1
ASSDDWTSGSYEQY,TRBJ2-7,TRBV27
ASSIQGRTEAF,TRBJ1-1,TRBV27
ASSHSPQMVDEQY,TRBJ2-7,TRBV27
ASSYQAGGSDTQY,TRBJ2-3,TRBV6-2/TRBV6-3
ASRGQGSHEQY,TRBJ2-7,TRBV12-3/TRBV12-4
ASSLGGRNYEQY,TRBJ2-7,TRBV7-6
ASSLALRGPRAEAF,TRBJ1-1,TRBV7-9
ASRKGLAGGYYNEQF,TRBJ2-1,TRBV6-1
ASKSTGEGETQY,TRBJ2-5,TRBV12-3/TRBV12-4
ASSPISGTNEKLF,TRBJ1-4,TRBV4-3
ASSLWKGTDSPLH,TRBJ1-6,TRBV11-2
ASSLGFEDRYSPLH,TRBJ1-6,TRBV7-2
ASSLAWTDPYEQY,TRBJ2-7,TRBV7-8
ASSRGQGPNYGYT,TRBJ1-2,TRBV7-2
ASSLTGLGEQY,TRBJ2-7,TRBV7-3
ASSLRRDRVEETQY,TRBJ2-5,TRBV7-6
SARTGGDYEQY,TRBJ2-7,TRBV20-1
ASSRERPAYNEQF,TRBJ2-1,TRBV7-9
ASSLGTDH,TRBJ2-7,TRBV5-8
ASSASQGPHTEAF,TRBJ1-1,TRBV11-2
SATGTNYYNEQF,TRBJ2-1,TRBV20-1
ASSLEGTSYEQY,TRBJ2-7,TRBV7-6
ASSYVGDNEQF,TRBJ2-1,TRBV6-6
AIPLAPGGAF,TRBJ1-1,TRBV2
ASSLAPLAGPYEQY,TRBJ2-7,TRBV28
ASSPRIQGGPGGYT,TRBJ1-2,TRBV7-2
ASSSGLAEKQY,TRBJ2-7,TRBV7-8
ASSLTDRGRTEAF,TRBJ1-1,TRBV6-5
ASSSKGVQETQY,TRBJ2-5,TRBV12-3/TRBV12-4
ASSAYRGPNEKLF,TRBJ1-4,TRBV7-8
ASSLASIGRGAEQF,TRBJ2-1,TRBV7-2
ASSFPGLALKETQY,TRBJ2-5,TRBV7-8
ASSLISFSGANVLT,TRBJ2-6,TRBV28
ASSQDGIPNYGYT,TRBJ1-2,TRBV4-1
ATSTRKKNIQY,TRBJ2-4,TRBV15
ASSVTGVEQY,TRBJ2-7,TRBV5-4
SFPGGSYGYT,TRBJ1-2,TRBV20-1
ASSTPPGEAF,TRBJ1-1,TRBV27
ASSRTARTDTQY,TRBJ2-3,TRBV7-2
ASRSGAGAGSYNEQF,TRBJ2-1,TRBV7-2
SAPGVTGELF,TRBJ2-2,TRBV20-1
ASSPRPGQGETASGGGNEQF,TRBJ2-1,TRBV18
ASSPGQIHYEQY,TRBJ2-7,TRBV28
ASSFHQGYQETQY,TRBJ2-5,TRBV5-6
ASSRQGVNEQF,TRBJ2-1,TRBV4-1
ASSFLNEQF,TRBJ2-1,TRBV27
ASSSVGGGYSYNEQF,TRBJ2-1,TRBV7-2
ASSLVRLALHEQF,TRBJ2-1,TRBV7-6
ANLEAGTQGYT,TRBJ1-2,TRBV2
ASSLEQENSPLH,TRBJ1-6,TRBV7-9
ASSVAGTVSYEQY,TRBJ2-7,TRBV9
ASKGPGTQY,TRBJ2-5,TRBV7-9
ASRIRDNRDTQY,TRBJ2-3,TRBV7-2